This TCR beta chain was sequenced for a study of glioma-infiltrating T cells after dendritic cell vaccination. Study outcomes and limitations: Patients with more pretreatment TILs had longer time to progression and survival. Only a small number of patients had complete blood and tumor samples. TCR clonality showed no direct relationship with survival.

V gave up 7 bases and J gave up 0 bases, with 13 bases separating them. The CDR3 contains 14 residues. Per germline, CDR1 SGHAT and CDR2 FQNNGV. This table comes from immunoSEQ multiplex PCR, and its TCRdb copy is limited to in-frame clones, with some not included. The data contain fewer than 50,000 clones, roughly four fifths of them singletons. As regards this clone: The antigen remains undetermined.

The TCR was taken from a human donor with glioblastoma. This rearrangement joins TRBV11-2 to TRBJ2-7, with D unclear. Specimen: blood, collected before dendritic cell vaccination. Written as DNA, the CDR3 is TGTGCCAGCACCTTTGAGAGTAGCTCCTACGAGCAGTACTTC. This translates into CASTFESSSYEQYF.